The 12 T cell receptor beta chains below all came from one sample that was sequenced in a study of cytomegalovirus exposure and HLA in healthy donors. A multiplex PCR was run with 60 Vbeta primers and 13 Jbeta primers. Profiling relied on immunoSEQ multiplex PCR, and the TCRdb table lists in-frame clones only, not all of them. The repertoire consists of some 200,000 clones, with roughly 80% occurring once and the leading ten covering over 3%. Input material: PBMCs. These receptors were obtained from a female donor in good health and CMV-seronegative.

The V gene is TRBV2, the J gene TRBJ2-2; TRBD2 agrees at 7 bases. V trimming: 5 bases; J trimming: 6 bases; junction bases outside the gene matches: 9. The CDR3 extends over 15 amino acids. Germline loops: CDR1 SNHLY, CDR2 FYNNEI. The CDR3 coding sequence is TGTGCCAGCAGTAAGTTCCCCAGCGGGGCCGGGGAGCTGTTTTTT. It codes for CASSKFPSGAGELFF.

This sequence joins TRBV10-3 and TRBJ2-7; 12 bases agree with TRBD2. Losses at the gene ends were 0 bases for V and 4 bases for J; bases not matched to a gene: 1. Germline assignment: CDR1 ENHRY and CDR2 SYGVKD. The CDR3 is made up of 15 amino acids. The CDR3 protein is CAISESTSGGYEQYF. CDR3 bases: TGTGCCATCAGTGAGTCGACTAGCGGGGGATACGAGCAGTACTTC.

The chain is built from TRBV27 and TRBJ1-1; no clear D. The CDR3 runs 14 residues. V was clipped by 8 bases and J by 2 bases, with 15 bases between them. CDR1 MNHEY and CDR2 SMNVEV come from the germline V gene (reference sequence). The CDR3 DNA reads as TGTGCCAGCGGCCGAGGCAGCCTAAACACTGAAGCTTTCTTT. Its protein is CASGRGSLNTEAFF.

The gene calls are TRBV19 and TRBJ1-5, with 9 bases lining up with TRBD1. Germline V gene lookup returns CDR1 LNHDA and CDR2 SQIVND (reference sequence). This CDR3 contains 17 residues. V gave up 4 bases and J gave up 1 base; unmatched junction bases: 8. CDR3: CASSTSDRGISNQPQHF. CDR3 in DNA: TGTGCCAGTAGTACGTCCGACAGGGGGATAAGCAATCAGCCCCAGCATTTT.

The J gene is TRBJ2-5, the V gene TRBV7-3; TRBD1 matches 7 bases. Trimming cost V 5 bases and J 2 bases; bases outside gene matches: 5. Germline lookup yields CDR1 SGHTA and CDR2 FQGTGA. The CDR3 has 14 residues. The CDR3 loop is CASSPEGAQETQYF. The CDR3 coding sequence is TGTGCCAGCAGCCCCGAGGGGGCACAAGAGACCCAGTACTTC. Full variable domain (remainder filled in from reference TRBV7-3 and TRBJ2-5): GAGVSQTPSNKVTEKGKYVELRCDPISGHTALYWYRQSLGQGPEFLIYFQGTGAADDSGLPNDRFFAVRPEGSVSTLKIQRTERGDSAVYLCASSPEGAQETQYFGPGTRLLVL.

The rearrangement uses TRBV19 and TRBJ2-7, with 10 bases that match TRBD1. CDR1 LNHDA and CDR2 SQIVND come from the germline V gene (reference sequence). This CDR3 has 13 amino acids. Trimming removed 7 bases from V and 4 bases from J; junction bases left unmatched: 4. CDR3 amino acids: CASKGTGEYEQYF. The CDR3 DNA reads TGTGCCAGTAAAGGGACAGGGGAATACGAGCAGTACTTC. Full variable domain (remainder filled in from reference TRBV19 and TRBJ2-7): DGGITQSPKYLFRKEGQNVTLSCEQNLNHDAMYWYRQDPGQGLRLIYYSQIVNDFQKGDIAEGYSVSREKKESFPLTVTSAQKNPTAFYLCASKGTGEYEQYFGPGTRLTVT.

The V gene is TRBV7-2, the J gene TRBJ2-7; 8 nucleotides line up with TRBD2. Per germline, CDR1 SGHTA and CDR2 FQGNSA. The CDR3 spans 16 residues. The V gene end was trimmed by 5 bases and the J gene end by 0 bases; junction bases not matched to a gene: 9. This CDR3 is CASSHGAGGPSYEQYF. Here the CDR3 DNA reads TGTGCCAGCAGCCACGGGGCGGGGGGCCCCTCCTACGAGCAGTACTTC.

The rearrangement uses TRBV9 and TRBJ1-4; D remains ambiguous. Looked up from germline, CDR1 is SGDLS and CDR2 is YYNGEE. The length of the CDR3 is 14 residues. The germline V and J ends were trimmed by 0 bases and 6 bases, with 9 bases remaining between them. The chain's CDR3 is CASSVAQRDEKLFF. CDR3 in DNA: TGTGCCAGCAGCGTAGCACAGAGGGATGAAAAACTGTTTTTT.

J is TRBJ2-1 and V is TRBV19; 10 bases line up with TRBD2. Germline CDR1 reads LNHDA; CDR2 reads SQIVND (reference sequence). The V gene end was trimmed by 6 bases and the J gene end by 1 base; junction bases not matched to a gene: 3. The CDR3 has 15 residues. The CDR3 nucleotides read TGTGCCAGTAGGTCTAGCGGGAGATCCTACAATGAGCAGTTCTTC. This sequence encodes CASRSSGRSYNEQFF.

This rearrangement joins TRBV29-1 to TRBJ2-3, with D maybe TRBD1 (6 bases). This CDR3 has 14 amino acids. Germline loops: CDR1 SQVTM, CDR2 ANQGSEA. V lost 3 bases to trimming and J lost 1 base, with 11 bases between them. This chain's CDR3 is CSVEKDSRTDTQYF. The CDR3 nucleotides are TGCAGCGTTGAGAAGGACAGCCGCACAGATACGCAGTATTTT.

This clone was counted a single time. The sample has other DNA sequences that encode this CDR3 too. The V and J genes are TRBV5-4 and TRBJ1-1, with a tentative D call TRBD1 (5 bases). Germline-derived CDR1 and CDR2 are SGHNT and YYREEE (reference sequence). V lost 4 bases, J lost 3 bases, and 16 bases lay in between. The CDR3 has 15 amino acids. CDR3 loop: CASSTLGGGDTEAFF. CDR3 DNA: TGTGCCAGCAGCACGTTAGGCGGGGGGGACACTGAAGCTTTCTTT.

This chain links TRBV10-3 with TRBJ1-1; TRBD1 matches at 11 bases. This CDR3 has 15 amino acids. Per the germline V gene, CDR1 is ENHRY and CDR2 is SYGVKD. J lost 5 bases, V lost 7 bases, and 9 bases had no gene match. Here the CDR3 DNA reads TGTGCCATCACTCCAGGGGACAGGGGGGATACTGAAGCTTTCTTT. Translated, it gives CAITPGDRGDTEAFF.